A single sample is the source of the 30 T cell receptor beta chains below, sequenced in a study of blood T cell repertoires in COVID-19. Sequencing was performed with immunoSEQ multiplex PCR; in TCRdb, only in-frame clones are kept and a portion is missing. Found here are about 220,000 clones, roughly four fifths of them singletons; the top ten hold over 4%. The sequenced sample consisted of peripheral blood. The receptors were sampled from a woman in her seventies with COVID-19, enrolled during active disease.

V and J are TRBV11-2 and TRBJ1-1, with D unresolved. Germline V gene sequence: CDR1 SGHAT, CDR2 FQNNGV. V was shortened by 0 bases and J by 8 bases, with 10 bases between the two germline ends. The CDR3 is made up of 13 amino acids. CDR3 DNA: TGTGCCAGCAGCTTAGATCCGTTTACAGAAGCTTTCTTT. Its translation: CASSLDPFTEAFF.

The chain joins TRBV21-1 to TRBJ2-2; no DNA check was done on the table's D call, TRBD1. TRBV21-1 represents a pseudogene. The CDR3 loop spans 15 amino acids. The CDR3 loop reads CASSTRQGNTGELFF. The CDR3 DNA reads TGTGCCAGCAGCACCCGACAGGGCAACACCGGGGAGCTGTTTTTT.

The rearrangement joins TRBV19 to TRBJ2-2, with TRBD2 identical over 9 bases. Germline trimming cut 5 bases from V and 6 bases from J; bases unmatched to any gene: 7. Germline loops: CDR1 LNHDA, CDR2 SQIVND (reference sequence). This CDR3 has 15 amino acids. The CDR3 nucleotides are TGTGCCAGTAGTTTCGCGGGAGGGCCGGCCGGGGAGCTGTTTTTT. Its protein product is CASSFAGGPAGELFF.

The V and J genes are TRBV15 and TRBJ1-2; 7 positions agree with TRBD1. Trimming removed 3 bases from V and 2 bases from J; junction bases left unmatched: 9. This CDR3 has 16 amino acids. CDR1 and CDR2 from the germline V gene are LNHNV and YYDKDF (reference sequence). The CDR3 spells CATSRDRDSRNYGYTF. In DNA, the CDR3 is TGTGCCACCAGCAGGGATAGGGACAGTAGGAACTATGGCTACACCTTC. The complete variable domain, with remaining parts taken from reference TRBV15 and TRBJ1-2, reads DAMVIQNPRYQVTQFGKPVTLSCSQTLNHNVMYWYQQKSSQAPKLLFHYYDKDFNNEADTPDNFQSRRPNTSFCFLDIRSPGLGDTAMYLCATSRDRDSRNYGYTFGSGTRLTVV.

The chain combines TRBV11-3 with TRBJ2-1; possibly TRBD2 for D (6 bases). V dropped 4 bases and J dropped 3 bases, with 16 bases sitting between them. The CDR3 contains 16 residues. Germline values: CDR1 SGHNT, CDR2 YENEEA. The CDR3 sequence: CASSYSTMGGYNEQFF. The DNA for the CDR3 is TGTGCCAGCAGCTATTCCACTATGGGGGGCTACAATGAGCAGTTCTTC.

The CDR3: CATGGDSYNEQFF. In nucleotides, the CDR3 is TGTGCCACCGGGGGCGACTCCTACAATGAGCAGTTCTTC. The chain links TRBV24-1 to TRBJ2-1, with D tentatively TRBD1 (6 bases). The germline V gene has CDR1 KGHDR and CDR2 SFDVKD. Trimming left V 9 bases short and J 0 bases short, with 8 bases between. The CDR3 is made up of 13 amino acids.

The chain combines TRBV5-5 with TRBJ1-5; 8 nucleotides line up with TRBD1. CDR3 length equals 14 residues. From germline, CDR1 is SGHKS and CDR2 YYEKEE (reference sequence). Unmatched junction bases numbered 5, after V lost 2 bases and J lost 7 bases. The CDR3 spells CASSLLPGGQPQHF. The CDR3 region has the DNA TGTGCCAGCAGCTTACTCCCAGGGGGCCAGCCCCAGCATTTT.

The chain links TRBV27 to TRBJ1-4; D is ambiguous. The CDR3 runs 18 residues. The V gene lost 6 bases and the J gene lost 0 bases, with 20 bases spanning the gap. Germline assignment: CDR1 MNHEY and CDR2 SMNVEV (reference sequence). CDR3 region: CASRTPNARASTNEKLFF. The CDR3 DNA is TGTGCCAGCAGGACACCCAACGCCCGAGCTTCAACTAATGAAAAACTGTTTTTT.

The genes are TRBV7-2 and TRBJ2-7, with 7 nucleotides matching TRBD1. V was pared by 5 bases and J by 3 bases, with 7 bases of the junction left unmatched. Germline V CDR1 and CDR2: SGHTA, FQGNSA. The CDR3 covers 14 residues. The CDR3 bases are TGTGCCAGCAGCACTGGACAGGCCCGCTACGAGCAGTACTTC. Protein product: CASSTGQARYEQYF.

This CDR3 is CAISESGPGGGGYTF. The CDR3 DNA reads as TGTGCCATCAGTGAGTCGGGACCCGGGGGAGGTGGCTACACCTTC. The rearrangement links TRBV10-3 to TRBJ1-2; TRBD1 is a possible D gene (5 bases). Trimming cost V 0 bases and J 7 bases, with 15 bases left between them. There are 15 residues in the CDR3. CDR1 and CDR2 from the germline V gene are ENHRY and SYGVKD.

The chain couples TRBV20-1 to TRBJ2-7; a weak D match, TRBD1 (5 bases). With 6 bases removed from V and 9 bases from J, the gap between germline ends came to 15 bases. Germline V gene data show CDR1 as DFQATT and CDR2 as SNEGSKA (reference sequence). This CDR3 has 11 amino acids. Here the CDR3 reads CSAQDGQGQYF. CDR3 DNA: TGCAGTGCACAGGACGGGCAGGGGCAGTACTTC.

The count of this clone is one. The chain combines TRBV7-2 with TRBJ1-4, with TRBD1 matching 7 bases. With 5 bases clipped from V and 8 bases from J, the junction kept 8 bases outside the gene matches. The V gene's germline CDR1 is SGHTA and CDR2 FQGNSA. The CDR3 consists of 14 residues. The CDR3 sequence is CASSEAGGWEKLFF. Written as DNA, the CDR3 is TGTGCCAGCAGCGAGGCAGGGGGGTGGGAAAAACTGTTTTTT.

The gene calls are TRBV5-1 and TRBJ1-4; 9 bases map to TRBD1. The germline gives CDR1 SGHRS, CDR2 YFSETQ. The CDR3 spans 17 residues. Trimming removed 4 bases from V and 3 bases from J; junction bases left unmatched: 10. CDR3 loop: CASSPGQGSLPNEKLFF. Written as DNA, the CDR3 is TGCGCCAGCAGCCCGGGACAGGGAAGTCTCCCTAATGAAAAACTGTTTTTT.

This chain connects TRBV2 to TRBJ2-2; 10 positions agree with TRBD2. Unmatched junction bases numbered 9, after V lost 5 bases and J lost 6 bases. The CDR3 has 16 amino acids. Germline CDR1 and CDR2: SNHLY and FYNNEI. The CDR3 sequence is CASSSLAGDLAGELFF. In DNA, the CDR3 is TGTGCCAGCAGTTCGCTAGCGGGAGATTTGGCCGGGGAGCTGTTTTTT. Together with reference TRBV2 and TRBJ2-2, the CDR3 gives the full variable domain: EPEVTQTPSHQVTQMGQEVILRCVPISNHLYFYWYRQILGQKVEFLVSFYNNEISEKSEIFDDQFSVERPDGSNFTLKIRSTKLEDSAMYFCASSSLAGDLAGELFFGEGSRLTVL.

The J gene is TRBJ1-1, the V gene TRBV5-1, with D maybe TRBD1 (5 bases). CDR1 and CDR2 from the germline V gene are SGHRS and YFSETQ. The CDR3 consists of 14 residues. V was trimmed by 5 bases and J by 1 base, leaving 12 bases between them. The CDR3 here is CASRSQGANTEAFF. Here the CDR3 DNA reads TGCGCCAGCAGGAGTCAGGGCGCGAACACTGAAGCTTTCTTT.

This clone was detected once. The rearrangement joins TRBV19 to TRBJ2-7; 8 bases line up with TRBD1. Germline V gene lookup returns CDR1 LNHDA and CDR2 SQIVND (reference sequence). With 5 bases clipped from V and 2 bases from J, the junction kept 8 bases outside the gene matches. This CDR3 is 15 amino acids long. The CDR3 reads CASSSGTGPAYEQYF. The CDR3 bases are TGTGCCAGTAGTTCCGGGACAGGACCCGCCTACGAGCAGTACTTC. The variable domain in full, with the rest retrieved from reference TRBV19 and TRBJ2-7, is DGGITQSPKYLFRKEGQNVTLSCEQNLNHDAMYWYRQDPGQGLRLIYYSQIVNDFQKGDIAEGYSVSREKKESFPLTVTSAQKNPTAFYLCASSSGTGPAYEQYFGPGTRLTVT.

The J gene is TRBJ1-4, the V gene TRBV6-6; D gene uncertain. V was cut by 6 bases and J by 6 bases, with 8 bases left in between. The CDR3 is 12 residues long. In germline, CDR1 is MNHNY, CDR2 SVGAGI (reference sequence). The CDR3 region is CASRGVDEKLFF. CDR3 coding DNA: TGTGCCAGCAGGGGAGTGGATGAAAAACTGTTTTTT.

V usage is TRBV5-1 and J usage is TRBJ2-1; a weak D match, TRBD2 (6 bases). The CDR3 sequence is 16 residues long. Trimming stripped 5 bases from V and 2 bases from J, with 17 bases between. The germline CDR1 and CDR2 sequences are SGHRS and YFSETQ. The CDR3 sequence is CASRSHPGLPYNEQFF. In DNA form, the CDR3 reads TGCGCCAGCAGGAGCCATCCGGGACTTCCCTACAATGAGCAGTTCTTC.

CDR3 bases: TGTGCCAGCAGTTTTGGGGGGGCACGTGGAAACACCATATATTTT. Translating it yields CASSFGGARGNTIYF. V usage is TRBV28 and J usage is TRBJ1-3; a weak D match, TRBD1 (6 bases). CDR3 length equals 15 residues. Germline V gene lookup returns CDR1 MDHEN and CDR2 SYDVKM. The germline V and J ends were trimmed by 3 bases and 3 bases, with 12 bases remaining between them.

The chain carries TRBV29-1 and TRBJ1-5; 7 bases match TRBD1. Germline CDR1 is SQVTM and CDR2 is ANQGSEA. V was clipped by 6 bases and J by 6 bases; unmatched bases: 8. There are 13 residues in the CDR3. DNA for the CDR3: TGCAGCGTATTTACAGGGGCGGGTCAGCCCCAGCATTTT. Protein product: CSVFTGAGQPQHF.

The V call is TRBV18, the J call TRBJ2-3; TRBD1 might be the D (5 bases). Germline V gene lookup returns CDR1 KGHSH and CDR2 LQKENI. This CDR3 is built from 14 residues. V dropped 5 bases and J dropped 3 bases, with 12 bases sitting between them. The CDR3 nucleotides are TGTGCCAGCTCATTTCAGGGTAATACAGATACGCAGTATTTT. Translated, it gives CASSFQGNTDTQYF.

The V gene is TRBV18, the J gene TRBJ2-1; TRBD2 matches at 14 bases. CDR1 KGHSH and CDR2 LQKENI come from the germline V gene. CDR3 length: 20 residues. J lost 0 bases, V lost 2 bases, and 9 bases had no gene match. CDR3 nucleotide sequence: TGTGCCAGCTCACCATTTGGACTAGCGGGAGGCACAAGCTCCTACAATGAGCAGTTCTTC. It codes for CASSPFGLAGGTSSYNEQFF.

This chain links TRBV6-5 with TRBJ1-4; D is unclear. Germline CDR1 and CDR2: MNHEY and SVGAGI. The CDR3 sequence is 13 residues long. V was clipped by 7 bases and J by 12 bases, with 18 bases between them. CDR3 coding DNA: TGTGCCAGCAAGTCCGGGATTTTGTGGGAACTGTTTTTT. This sequence encodes CASKSGILWELFF.

The rearrangement joins TRBV19 to TRBJ2-7; D unclear. CDR1 is LNHDA and CDR2 is SQIVND in the germline V gene (reference sequence). This CDR3 region has 12 residues. V was shortened by 4 bases and J by 3 bases, with 7 bases between the two germline ends. The CDR3 sequence is CASSRSSYEQYF. As DNA, the CDR3 is TGTGCCAGTAGTAGAAGTAGCTACGAGCAGTACTTC.

The sample holds many counts of this clone. The V and J genes are TRBV28 and TRBJ1-1; 7 bases agree with TRBD1. With V trimmed by 2 bases and J by 2 bases, 5 bases remained unmatched. CDR1 and CDR2 (germline): MDHEN, SYDVKM. The CDR3 extends over 15 amino acids. The CDR3 is CASSLKGAFNTEAFF. For the CDR3, the DNA is TGTGCCAGCAGTTTAAAGGGGGCATTTAACACTGAAGCTTTCTTT. Complete variable domain (other parts from reference TRBV28 and TRBJ1-1): DVKVTQSSRYLVKRTGEKVFLECVQDMDHENMFWYRQDPGLGLRLIYFSYDVKMKEKGDIPEGYSVSREKKERFSLILESASTNQTSMYLCASSLKGAFNTEAFFGQGTRLTVV.

V and J are TRBV7-2 and TRBJ2-6; TRBD1 might be the D (5 bases). The V end was cut by 3 bases, the J end by 4 bases, with 16 bases between. CDR1 and CDR2 from the germline V gene are SGHTA and FQGNSA. This CDR3 has 17 residues. The CDR3 DNA reads as TGTGCCAGCAGCTTTCCGGGCCTTCAGGGAGGGGCCAACGTCCTGACTTTC. Protein sequence: CASSFPGLQGGANVLTF.

The chain uses TRBV19 and TRBJ2-2; tentatively, D is TRBD1 (5 bases). V lost 5 bases and J 4 bases, leaving 11 bases between the germline ends. CDR3 size: 14 residues. Germline lookup yields CDR1 LNHDA and CDR2 SQIVND (reference sequence). CDR3 in DNA: TGTGCCAGTAGTCTCCGACAGAGCACCGGGGAGCTGTTTTTT. Amino acid sequence: CASSLRQSTGELFF.

The J gene is TRBJ2-7, the V gene TRBV9; a weak D match, TRBD2 (6 bases). V was trimmed by 4 bases and J by 5 bases, leaving 16 bases between them. The CDR3 totals 14 residues. Per the germline V gene, CDR1 is SGDLS and CDR2 is YYNGEE. The CDR3 is CASSPGLNVDEQYF. The CDR3 DNA sequence: TGTGCCAGCAGCCCGGGACTGAACGTCGACGAGCAGTACTTC.

The V and J genes are TRBV19 and TRBJ1-5, with TRBD1 matching over 7 bases. V trimming: 4 bases; J trimming: 0 bases; junction bases outside the gene matches: 6. In germline, CDR1 is LNHDA, CDR2 SQIVND (reference sequence). CDR3 length: 16 amino acids. The chain's CDR3 is CASSRDRVGSNQPQHF. The CDR3 DNA follows: TGTGCCAGTAGTAGAGACAGGGTGGGTAGCAATCAGCCCCAGCATTTT.

The chain employs TRBV19 and TRBJ2-7; 7 bases line up with TRBD1. The CDR3 is 16 residues long. Germline V lookup: CDR1 LNHDA, CDR2 SQIVND (reference sequence). The junction had 13 bases not matched to a gene; V was cut back by 6 bases and J by 2 bases. CDR3 sequence: CASSPPGQVPPYEQYF. CDR3 sequence (DNA): TGTGCCAGTAGCCCGCCCGGACAGGTCCCTCCCTACGAGCAGTACTTC.